This T cell receptor beta chain was retrieved from a study of blood T cell repertoires in COVID-19. Study background: Samples representing acute and convalescent COVID-19 were sourced from the United States, Italy and Spain.

The V gene lost 3 bases and the J gene lost 3 bases, with 15 bases spanning the gap. The CDR3 covers 16 residues. The V gene's germline CDR1 is SGHTA and CDR2 FQGTGA. The table came from immunoSEQ multiplex PCR; TCRdb's copy has only in-frame clones and leaves some out. This sample carries about 280,000 clones, about 83% of them seen once, and the ten largest clones take approximately 6%. The source material was PBMCs or T cells enriched from blood (not recorded which). The chain is built from TRBV7-3 and TRBJ2-1; D not certain. The receptor comes from a woman aged 35 to 49 who had recovered from COVID-19. The CDR3: CASSFAATFYYNEQFF. For the CDR3, the DNA is TGTGCCAGCAGCTTCGCGGCTACTTTCTACTACAATGAGCAGTTCTTC. The whole variable domain, remainder taken from reference TRBV7-3 and TRBJ2-1, is GAGVSQTPSNKVTEKGKYVELRCDPISGHTALYWYRQSLGQGPEFLIYFQGTGAADDSGLPNDRFFAVRPEGSVSTLKIQRTERGDSAVYLCASSFAATFYYNEQFFGPGTRLTVL.